Each of the 26 T cell receptor beta chains below was sequenced from the same sample in a study of blood T cell repertoires in COVID-19. Only in-frame clones appear in the TCRdb table, and some are missing; sequencing was by immunoSEQ multiplex PCR. The repertoire holds about 130,000 clones, with 87% as singletons. Sequencing was done on a sample of peripheral blood. These TCRs come from a middle-aged man with active COVID-19.

The V and J genes are TRBV4-2 and TRBJ1-1; D uncertain. Germline assignment: CDR1 LGHNA and CDR2 YNFKEQ. V was pared by 0 bases and J by 4 bases, with 9 bases between. This CDR3 is 14 amino acids long. The CDR3 DNA reads as TGTGCCAGCAGCCAAGATCCAAGGAGCACTGAAGCTTTCTTT. Its protein product is CASSQDPRSTEAFF.

This clone was found a few times. The V call is TRBV9, the J call TRBJ2-2, with D possibly matching TRBD2 (5 bases). The V end lost 0 bases, the J end lost 5 bases, and 5 bases lay between the germline ends. The V gene's germline CDR1 is SGDLS and CDR2 YYNGEE. The CDR3 runs 13 residues. For the CDR3, the DNA is TGTGCCAGCAGCGTAGGAGGGACCGGGGAGCTGTTTTTT. Its translation: CASSVGGTGELFF.

A single count supports this clone. V usage is TRBV25-1 and J usage is TRBJ1-5; 8 positions agree with TRBD1. Per germline, CDR1 MGHDK and CDR2 SYGVNS. J gave up 1 base and V 2 bases, and 10 bases lay outside the gene matches. CDR3 size: 18 residues. The CDR3 is CASSEDRGGRSSNQPQHF. CDR3 coding DNA: TGTGCCAGCAGTGAAGACAGGGGCGGAAGGTCGAGCAATCAGCCCCAGCATTTT.

The chain carries TRBV6-6 and TRBJ1-1; TRBD1 matches at 8 bases. The V gene's germline CDR1 is MNHNY and CDR2 SVGAGI (reference sequence). The CDR3 runs 15 residues. The ends lost 5 bases at V and 5 bases at J; junction bases unmatched: 10. The CDR3 spells CASSQDREGGTEAFF. The CDR3 DNA reads TGTGCCAGCAGTCAGGACAGGGAAGGAGGAACTGAAGCTTTCTTT.

This chain connects TRBV28 to TRBJ1-5, with a tentative D call TRBD1 (6 bases). V shed 2 bases and J shed 6 bases, with 11 bases lying between them. This CDR3 has 14 residues. The germline CDR1 and CDR2 sequences are MDHEN and SYDVKM. This CDR3 is CASSLGQGSQPQHF. In DNA form, the CDR3 reads TGTGCCAGCAGTTTAGGCCAGGGGAGTCAGCCCCAGCATTTT.

This rearrangement joins TRBV5-5 to TRBJ1-6; D is possibly TRBD1 (6 bases). The V and J ends lost 6 bases and 7 bases respectively, with 11 bases between them. The CDR3 totals 13 residues. The germline gives CDR1 SGHKS, CDR2 YYEKEE (reference sequence). Written as DNA, the CDR3 is TGTGCCAGCAACGATCAGGGGAATTCACCCCTCCACTTT. It encodes CASNDQGNSPLHF.

This clone was observed a single time. This chain connects TRBV5-1 to TRBJ1-5; D gene unclear. The CDR3 consists of 14 residues. In germline, CDR1 is SGHRS, CDR2 YFSETQ. Trimming removed 4 bases at V and 1 base at J, with 9 bases between. The CDR3 protein is CASSPGESNQPQHF. The CDR3 region has the DNA TGCGCCAGCAGCCCTGGAGAGAGCAATCAGCCCCAGCATTTT.

The chain uses TRBV5-6 and TRBJ2-7; D not certain. The V and J ends lost 3 bases and 4 bases respectively, with 5 bases between them. CDR3 size: 11 residues. CDR1 and CDR2 (germline): SGHDT, YYEEEE. This CDR3 reads CASSSKYEQYF. The CDR3, as DNA: TGTGCCAGCAGCTCCAAATACGAGCAGTACTTC.

V usage is TRBV5-1 and J usage is TRBJ1-4; TRBD1 matches at 9 bases. This CDR3 comprises 14 residues. Trimming at V came to 5 bases and at J to 5 bases, leaving 4 bases not matched to a gene. Germline CDR1 and CDR2: SGHRS and YFSETQ. The CDR3 sequence is CASSVGQGNEKLFF. The CDR3 bases are TGCGCCAGCAGTGTTGGACAGGGGAATGAAAAACTGTTTTTT.

This chain joins TRBV7-2 and TRBJ2-1, with D possibly matching TRBD2 (7 bases). Germline-derived CDR1 and CDR2 are SGHTA and FQGNSA. The CDR3 length is 14 residues. Trimming took off 5 bases at V and 6 bases at J, with 14 bases between the two ends. The CDR3 DNA follows: TGTGCCAGCAGCCAAGGGGGGAGGGCCAATGAGCAGTTCTTC. Translating gives CASSQGGRANEQFF.

The gene calls are TRBV7-8 and TRBJ1-5; no clear D. The CDR3 totals 13 residues. Germline loops: CDR1 SGHVS, CDR2 FQNEAQ. V lost 2 bases, J lost 5 bases, and 7 bases lay in between. CDR3 amino acids: CASSLLVDQPQHF. CDR3 nucleotide sequence: TGTGCCAGCAGCTTATTGGTAGATCAGCCCCAGCATTTT.

The chain couples TRBV29-1 to TRBJ2-2; D might be TRBD2 (7 bases). V was clipped by 8 bases and J by 5 bases, with 12 bases between them. Germline V CDR1 and CDR2: SQVTM, ANQGSEA. This CDR3 has 12 residues. The CDR3 sequence is CSLRGGTGELFF. The CDR3, as DNA: TGCAGCCTTAGGGGGGGAACCGGGGAGCTGTTTTTT.

This clone was picked up a small number of times. The chain links TRBV5-1 to TRBJ2-5; D might be TRBD2 (5 bases). CDR3 length: 15 amino acids. The ends were cut back, 0 bases at V and 0 bases at J, with 9 bases in the middle. Germline V gene data show CDR1 as SGHRS and CDR2 as YFSETQ. This chain's CDR3 is CASSLGTGNQETQYF. CDR3 nucleotides: TGCGCCAGCAGCTTGGGAACGGGGAACCAAGAGACCCAGTACTTC.

The rearrangement joins TRBV19 to TRBJ2-3; TRBD2 aligns across 7 bases. Germline V gives CDR1 LNHDA, CDR2 SQIVND (reference sequence). This CDR3 spans 17 amino acids. After removal of 1 base from V and 2 bases from J, the junction contained 9 bases not matched to a gene. The CDR3: CASSIVIAGFYTDTQYF. CDR3 sequence (DNA): TGTGCCAGTAGTATAGTAATAGCGGGCTTTTACACAGATACGCAGTATTTT.

This clone has only one observation. The chain uses TRBV2 and TRBJ2-3; perhaps TRBD2 as D (7 bases). Per the germline V gene, CDR1 is SNHLY and CDR2 is FYNNEI. This CDR3 has 15 amino acids. V shed 7 bases and J shed 2 bases, with 16 bases lying between them. Here the CDR3 reads CASIFGRGLTDTQYF. The CDR3 bases are TGTGCCAGCATATTCGGGCGGGGGCTCACAGATACGCAGTATTTT.

This CDR3 reads CASRLTGGTEAFF. The CDR3 DNA sequence: TGTGCCAGCAGATTGACAGGGGGCACTGAAGCTTTCTTT. The genes are TRBV28 and TRBJ1-1; 9 bases are a match to TRBD1. Germline lookup yields CDR1 MDHEN and CDR2 SYDVKM. The J segment lost 4 bases and the V segment lost 6 bases, leaving 3 bases of the junction unmatched. CDR3 length: 13 residues. The full variable domain, in which reference TRBV28 and TRBJ1-1 provide the parts outside the CDR3, is DVKVTQSSRYLVKRTGEKVFLECVQDMDHENMFWYRQDPGLGLRLIYFSYDVKMKEKGDIPEGYSVSREKKERFSLILESASTNQTSMYLCASRLTGGTEAFFGQGTRLTVV.

CDR3 loop: CSVGSQFF. The CDR3 coding sequence is TGCAGCGTCGGGTCGCAGTTCTTC. The chain couples TRBV20-1 to TRBJ2-1; no clear D. The CDR3 covers 8 residues. CDR1 DFQATT and CDR2 SNEGSKA come from the germline V gene (reference sequence).

The chain employs TRBV2 and TRBJ2-2; tentatively, D is TRBD1 (5 bases). V was pared by 4 bases and J by 2 bases, with 14 bases between. Per the germline V gene, CDR1 is SNHLY and CDR2 is FYNNEI. The CDR3 sequence is 16 residues long. CDR3 bases: TGTGCCAGCAGTGTGTTAGGGGTGGATAACACCGGGGAGCTGTTTTTT. Encoded protein: CASSVLGVDNTGELFF. Supplemented by reference TRBV2 and TRBJ2-2, the full variable domain reads EPEVTQTPSHQVTQMGQEVILRCVPISNHLYFYWYRQILGQKVEFLVSFYNNEISEKSEIFDDQFSVERPDGSNFTLKIRSTKLEDSAMYFCASSVLGVDNTGELFFGEGSRLTVL.

V gene TRBV28 combines with J gene TRBJ1-1; D is undetermined. CDR3 length: 12 residues. The germline CDR1 and CDR2 sequences are MDHEN and SYDVKM. V lost 5 bases and J lost 0, with 4 bases in between. CDR3 nucleotide sequence: TGTGCCAGCAGTACAATGAACACTGAAGCTTTCTTT. Its translation: CASSTMNTEAFF.

V is TRBV6-5 and J is TRBJ2-2; D not certain. The V end lost 7 bases, the J end lost 5 bases, and 5 bases lay between the germline ends. Germline-derived CDR1 and CDR2 are MNHEY and SVGAGI. This CDR3 is built from 11 residues. CDR3 in amino acids: CASTLTGELFF. CDR3 nucleotide sequence: TGTGCCAGCACTTTAACCGGGGAGCTGTTTTTT.

The V and J genes are TRBV5-1 and TRBJ1-1, with D possibly being TRBD1 (5 bases). The germline gives CDR1 SGHRS, CDR2 YFSETQ. V lost 0 bases to trimming and J lost 7 bases, with 13 bases between them. CDR3 length: 14 residues. The chain's CDR3 is CASSLESKRGEAFF. In DNA, the CDR3 is TGCGCCAGCAGCTTGGAGTCCAAAAGGGGTGAAGCTTTCTTT.

This clone turned up a few times. The CDR3 loop is CASSPGQGAIYEQYF. The CDR3, as DNA: TGTGCCAGCAGCCCGGGACAGGGGGCAATCTACGAGCAGTACTTC. The V and J genes are TRBV7-2 and TRBJ2-7; TRBD1 matches at 12 bases. Germline CDR1 is SGHTA and CDR2 is FQGNSA. This CDR3 is 15 amino acids long. V lost 5 bases and J lost 3; bases outside the gene matches: 5.

This clone was seen more than once but under ten times. This chain joins TRBV15 and TRBJ1-5; 10 bases line up with TRBD1. The V gene end was trimmed by 4 bases and the J gene end by 4 bases; junction bases not matched to a gene: 10. Germline V gene lookup returns CDR1 LNHNV and CDR2 YYDKDF (reference sequence). This CDR3 has 17 amino acids. The CDR3 sequence: CATSTRQGATGNQPQHF. In nucleotides, the CDR3 is TGTGCCACCAGCACGAGACAGGGGGCGACTGGAAATCAGCCCCAGCATTTT. Drawing the rest from reference TRBV15 and TRBJ1-5, the complete variable domain is DAMVIQNPRYQVTQFGKPVTLSCSQTLNHNVMYWYQQKSSQAPKLLFHYYDKDFNNEADTPDNFQSRRPNTSFCFLDIRSPGLGDTAMYLCATSTRQGATGNQPQHFGDGTRLSIL.

This chain uses TRBV6-5 with TRBJ1-2, with D tentatively TRBD1 (5 bases). The length of the CDR3 is 11 residues. The V end was cut by 5 bases, the J end by 5 bases, with 6 bases between. Germline-derived CDR1 and CDR2 are MNHEY and SVGAGI. The chain's CDR3 is CASSQGYGYTF. CDR3 bases: TGTGCCAGCAGTCAGGGTTATGGCTACACCTTC.

This chain joins TRBV15 and TRBJ1-1; D may be TRBD1 (6 bases). The CDR3 covers 16 residues. V lost 0 bases to trimming and J lost 3 bases, with 14 bases between them. Germline V CDR1 and CDR2: LNHNV, YYDKDF (reference sequence). In DNA, the CDR3 is TGTGCCACCAGCAGAGATTTGGTAAGGGGGTACACTGAAGCTTTCTTT. Amino acid sequence: CATSRDLVRGYTEAFF.

In this sample, this clone turned up a few times. This CDR3 is CASSQDGGSPVDEQFF. In nucleotides, the CDR3 is TGTGCCAGCAGCCAAGACGGGGGAAGCCCCGTGGATGAGCAGTTCTTC. This chain links TRBV3-1 (or the pseudogene TRBV3-2) with TRBJ2-1; D may be TRBD2 (6 bases). The CDR3 covers 16 residues. Germline CDR1 LGHDT, CDR2 YNNKEL (reference sequence). The V and J ends lost 0 bases and 8 bases respectively, with 17 bases between them.